This section outlines one T cell receptor beta chain sequence together with its context. Its antigen is undetermined. The data stem from a study of post-analysis software for immune sequencing data. Study findings and constraints: With TRBV5-6, TRBV5-1 and TRBV20-1 included, about five TRBV segments were more frequent in patients than in controls. Clustering by F measure revealed strong co-clustering among samples prepared together in one batch. Controls' normalized Chao1 diversity significantly exceeded that of multiple sclerosis patients.

This CDR3 is 15 amino acids long. Germline values: CDR1 DFQATT, CDR2 SNEGSKA (reference sequence). Each TCR beta cDNA library carried unique molecular identifiers. Input of about 0.95 to 11 million T cells yielded around 460,000 cDNA molecules. TCRdb redid the calling of the PCR reads with MiXCR, one entry per CDR3 protein. The sample includes about half a million distinct CDR3 sequences, around 40% seen only once; the top ten take 9.5% to 13%. This chain connects TRBV20-1 to TRBJ2-5; D gene ambiguous. The J call may be wrong; the DNA end is better matched by TRBJ2-7. Sequencing used blood. The clonotype was recovered from a girl between 5 and 17 years old with multiple sclerosis. Written as DNA, the CDR3 is TGCAGTGCCCGATCAACCAGGCTAGTCTCCTACGAGCAGTACTTC. Translated: CSARSTRLVSYEQYF.